A selection of T cell receptor beta chains follows, all from one sample in a study of T cell responses to AZD1222 COVID-19 vaccine. Profiled with immunoSEQ multiplex PCR; TCRdb holds only in-frame clones, not every one. This sample has 150,000 to 200,000 clones; 92% occur once, and the top ten carry 10%. Material: peripheral blood, obtained on day 0 of AZD1222 vaccination. The receptors here all came from an adult in good health. CDR3s include the opening cysteine and the closing phenylalanine or tryptophan. The D gene is left open where the match is weak. Size is stated for part of the rows, as once, few or many counts, or as a class when the clone is expanded.

J gene	clone size	V gene	CDR3 length	D gene	CDR3 protein	CDR3 DNA
TRBJ1-2	few	TRBV7-9	15	-	CASSPSAAVNYGYTF	TGTGCCAGCAGCCCCTCAGCAGCGGTTAACTATGGCTACACCTTC
TRBJ2-2	-	TRBV28	12	-	CASSLDTGELFF	TGTGCCAGCAGTTTAGACACCGGGGAGCTGTTTTTT
TRBJ1-1	-	TRBV7-6	15	-	CASSFSWGANTEAFF	TGTGCCAGCAGCTTTTCTTGGGGGGCAAACACTGAAGCTTTCTTT
TRBJ1-1	-	TRBV19	14	-	CASRYGAVGTEAFF	TGTGCCAGTAGATATGGTGCAGTGGGCACTGAAGCTTTCTTT
TRBJ1-3	once	TRBV19	12	-	CASRTPGNTIYF	TGTGCCAGTAGAACGCCGGGAAACACCATATATTTT
TRBJ1-2	-	TRBV18	13	-	CASSPYDRLGYTF	TGTGCCAGCTCACCCTATGACAGGCTCGGCTACACCTTC
TRBJ1-1	-	TRBV5-4	14	-	CASSAGRMNTEAFF	TGTGCCAGCAGCGCGGGACGGATGAACACTGAAGCTTTCTTT
TRBJ2-5	-	TRBV6-2/TRBV6-3	12	TRBD2	CASSRLAETQYF	TGTGCCAGCAGTCGACTAGCGGAGACCCAGTACTTC
TRBJ2-3	-	TRBV12-3/TRBV12-4	13	TRBD1	CASSWDSKDTQYF	TGTGCCAGCAGTTGGGACAGCAAAGATACGCAGTATTTT
TRBJ2-5	-	TRBV5-5	14	TRBD1	CASSPDRVGETQYF	TGTGCCAGCAGTCCTGACAGGGTTGGGGAGACCCAGTACTTC
TRBJ1-3	-	TRBV19	14	-	CASRPGEAGNTIYF	TGTGCCAGTCGACCAGGGGAGGCTGGAAACACCATATATTTT
TRBJ2-4	-	TRBV28	18	-	CASSLRGGPVPGQNIQYF	TGTGCCAGCAGTCTACGAGGGGGGCCGGTCCCAGGACAAAACATTCAGTACTTC
TRBJ1-3	-	TRBV6-2/TRBV6-3	14	-	CASSYLSSGNTIYF	TGTGCCAGCAGTTATTTATCCTCTGGAAACACCATATATTTT
TRBJ1-1	-	TRBV10-2	16	TRBD1	CASSESKRGPRTEAFF	TGCGCCAGCAGTGAGTCGAAAAGGGGGCCGCGCACTGAAGCTTTCTTT
TRBJ2-1	once	TRBV5-4	12	-	CASSLADNEQFF	TGTGCCAGCAGCTTGGCAGACAATGAGCAGTTCTTC
TRBJ1-1	-	TRBV5-1	14	TRBD1	CASSPGQGGTEAFF	TGCGCCAGCAGCCCAGGACAGGGAGGTACTGAAGCTTTCTTT
TRBJ2-2	-	TRBV24-1	12	-	CATSEQGGELFF	TGTGCCACCAGTGAACAGGGCGGGGAGCTGTTTTTT
TRBJ2-1	-	TRBV5-6	14	-	CASSFRGAYNEQFF	TGTGCCAGCAGCTTCAGGGGAGCCTACAATGAGCAGTTCTTC
TRBJ1-2	-	TRBV5-4	15	-	CASSWGASLNYGYTF	TGTGCCAGCAGCTGGGGGGCCAGCCTTAACTATGGCTACACCTTC
TRBJ2-7	-	TRBV27	19	-	CASSFAGSTSKRDSYEQYF	TGTGCCAGCAGTTTCGCAGGGTCCACTAGCAAGAGGGATTCCTACGAGCAGTACTTC
TRBJ2-5	-	TRBV3-1/TRBV3-2	16	TRBD2	CASSHRGAGGRETQYF	TGTGCCAGCAGCCACCGTGGGGCGGGGGGGCGAGAGACCCAGTACTTC
TRBJ2-2	-	TRBV29-1	14	-	CSVREAGGTGELFF	TGCAGCGTTCGCGAAGCGGGTGGCACCGGGGAGCTGTTTTTT
TRBJ1-3	-	TRBV11-2	16	-	CASSSIRRSSGNTIYF	TGTGCCAGCAGTTCTATTCGCCGGAGCTCTGGAAACACCATATATTTT
TRBJ1-3	once	TRBV5-6	15	-	CASSLDIGSGNTIYF	TGTGCCAGCAGCCTGGACATCGGCTCTGGAAACACCATATATTTT
TRBJ1-5	-	TRBV19	16	-	CASSIGQWVSNQPQHF	TGTGCCAGTAGTATCGGACAGTGGGTTAGCAATCAGCCCCAGCATTTT
TRBJ2-3	-	TRBV27	16	TRBD2	CASSKLAGAATDTQYF	TGTGCCAGCAGCAAACTAGCGGGGGCCGCCACAGATACGCAGTATTTT
TRBJ2-2	-	TRBV5-6	14	-	CASSPRALTGELFF	TGTGCCAGCAGCCCACGGGCCCTCACCGGGGAGCTGTTTTTT
TRBJ1-2	-	TRBV19	16	-	CATSASEVAGGYGYTF	TGTGCCACCTCAGCCTCCGAGGTGGCAGGCGGGTATGGCTACACCTTC
TRBJ1-2	-	TRBV20-1	10	-	CSAPPLGTPF	TGCAGTGCGCCGCCCTTGGGGACCCCCTTC
TRBJ1-1	-	TRBV7-9	15	-	CASSKQGFMNTEAFF	TGTGCCAGCAGCAAACAGGGTTTCATGAACACTGAAGCTTTCTTT
TRBJ1-2	once	TRBV7-2	13	-	CASSPPGDYGYTF	TGTGCCAGCAGCCCTCCTGGGGACTATGGCTACACCTTC
TRBJ2-5	-	TRBV24-1	12	-	CATSDSQETQYF	TGTGCCACCAGTGACAGTCAAGAGACCCAGTACTTC
TRBJ1-5	-	TRBV27	14	TRBD1	CASSFQGGYQPQHF	TGTGCCAGCAGTTTCCAGGGGGGATATCAGCCCCAGCATTTT
TRBJ1-6	-	TRBV21-1	14	-	CASSKWHSNSPLHF	TGTGCCAGCAGCAAGTGGCATAGTAATTCACCCCTCCACTTT
TRBJ2-1	-	TRBV7-6	16	TRBD2	CASSLALAGARNEQFF	TGTGCCAGCAGCTTAGCGCTAGCGGGAGCACGGAATGAGCAGTTCTTC
TRBJ1-2	-	TRBV6-5	14	TRBD1	CASSYGGGTAGYTF	TGTGCCAGCAGTTACGGGGGGGGGACAGCTGGCTACACCTTC
TRBJ1-2	-	TRBV3-1/TRBV3-2	16	-	CASSQDMTGAAYGYTF	TGTGCCAGCAGCCAAGATATGACTGGGGCGGCCTATGGCTACACCTTC
TRBJ1-1	-	TRBV24-1	15	-	CATSDGTYGGAEAFF	TGTGCCACCAGTGATGGGACATACGGAGGGGCTGAAGCTTTCTTT
TRBJ2-1	-	TRBV19	16	-	CASSSAQATGLNEQFF	TGTGCCAGTAGTAGCGCCCAGGCAACCGGACTCAATGAGCAGTTCTTC
TRBJ2-2	-	TRBV7-9	14	-	CASSLGVHTGELFF	TGTGCCAGCAGCTTAGGGGTTCACACCGGGGAGCTGTTTTTT
TRBJ1-2	-	TRBV5-6	16	TRBD1	CASSLTGTADHYGYTF	TGTGCCAGCAGCTTGACGGGGACAGCGGACCACTATGGCTACACCTTC
TRBJ1-3	once	TRBV14	14	-	CASSRWVELDTIYF	TGTGCCAGCAGCCGCTGGGTGGAATTAGACACCATATATTTT
TRBJ1-6	-	TRBV19	18	TRBD1	CASSPRGQGASQRSPLHF	TGTGCCAGTAGTCCACGGGGACAGGGGGCCTCACAGCGTTCACCCCTCCACTTT
TRBJ1-4	-	TRBV5-4	16	-	CASSFGARPRDEKLFF	TGTGCCAGCAGCTTTGGCGCCCGGCCCCGGGATGAAAAACTGTTTTTT
TRBJ1-2	-	TRBV5-6	12	-	CASSLDGYGYTF	TGTGCCAGCAGCTTGGACGGGTATGGCTACACCTTC
TRBJ1-1	-	TRBV6-5	13	TRBD1	CASTQQGDTEAFF	TGTGCCAGCACCCAACAGGGGGACACTGAAGCTTTCTTT